This is a list of T cell receptor beta chains from one sample in a study of technical replicates of blood from several donors. Measured with immunoSEQ multiplex PCR; TCRdb has only the in-frame clones, and not every one. The table lists about 100,000 clones, about 96% of them singletons, with 0.36% in the top ten. The sequencing sample was made of T cells isolated from PBMCs. The receptors here all came from a human donor in good health. Both conserved end residues are part of each CDR3. Each record gives: CDR3 DNA, CDR3 protein, J gene, V gene, clone size, D gene. The D gene is left open where the match is weak. Clone size is given for some rows only: seen once, a few or many times, or a class if the clone is expanded.

DNA: TGTGCCAGCAGTTTACTACAGGGACTAGGAAATGAGCAGTTCTTC
CDR3: CASSLLQGLGNEQFF
J: TRBJ2-1
V: TRBV27
size: .
D: TRBD2

DNA: TGTGCCAGTACCCTAGATGGAGAAGAGACCCAGTACTTC
CDR3: CASTLDGEETQYF
J: TRBJ2-5
V: TRBV19
size: .
D: .

DNA: TGTGCCAGCAGCACGGGACACTTTAGCAATCAGCCCCAGCATTTT
CDR3: CASSTGHFSNQPQHF
J: TRBJ1-5
V: TRBV28
size: .
D: .

DNA: TGTGCCAGTAGTATGGGACAGGGGGTTAATAATGAAAAACTGTTTTTT
CDR3: CASSMGQGVNNEKLFF
J: TRBJ1-4
V: TRBV19
size: .
D: TRBD1

DNA: TGTGCCAGCAGTTTAGCCCAAGGGGGATGGGTTGGCTACACCTTC
CDR3: CASSLAQGGWVGYTF
J: TRBJ1-2
V: TRBV28
size: .
D: .

DNA: TGCGCCAGCAGCTTGGTCCCAGGGGATTTATATGGCTACACCTTC
CDR3: CASSLVPGDLYGYTF
J: TRBJ1-2
V: TRBV5-1
size: .
D: .

DNA: TGTGCCAGCAGCCAAGGGGCGCAGCCCCAGCATTTT
CDR3: CASSQGAQPQHF
J: TRBJ1-5
V: TRBV4-2
size: .
D: .

DNA: TGTGCCAGCAGTTTGTATCTCAACTATGGCTACACCTTC
CDR3: CASSLYLNYGYTF
J: TRBJ1-2
V: TRBV27
size: .
D: .

DNA: TGTGCCAGCAGTTTTCTTATAGCGGGAGGGCCTGAGACCCAGTACTTC
CDR3: CASSFLIAGGPETQYF
J: TRBJ2-5
V: TRBV27
size: .
D: TRBD2

DNA: TGTGCCTGGGCCGAGGGACAGGGGTTCGAGCAGTACTTC
CDR3: CAWAEGQGFEQYF
J: TRBJ2-7
V: TRBV30
size: once
D: TRBD1

DNA: TGTGCCAGCAGCTCTCCTAGCGGGAGGGCGCAGCAGTACTTC
CDR3: CASSSPSGRAQQYF
J: TRBJ2-7
V: TRBV7-6
size: .
D: TRBD2

DNA: TGCGCCAGCAGCTCGATAGCGGGAGAGCTAGGCACCGGGGAGCTGTTTTTT
CDR3: CASSSIAGELGTGELFF
J: TRBJ2-2
V: TRBV5-1
size: once
D: TRBD2

DNA: TGTGCCTGGAGTGCCGGACAGGGTAACACTGAAGCTTTCTTT
CDR3: CAWSAGQGNTEAFF
J: TRBJ1-1
V: TRBV30
size: few
D: TRBD1

DNA: TGTGCCAGCAAGAGGGAAACTGAAGCTTTCTTT
CDR3: CASKRETEAFF
J: TRBJ1-1
V: TRBV6-5
size: .
D: .

DNA: TGTGCCAGCAGTTACTCCCCTCGCTACGAGCAGTACTTC
CDR3: CASSYSPRYEQYF
J: TRBJ2-7
V: TRBV6-6
size: .
D: .

DNA: TGTGCCAGCAGCCCCTACAGGGGAGACTATGGCTACACCTTC
CDR3: CASSPYRGDYGYTF
J: TRBJ1-2
V: TRBV9
size: once
D: TRBD1

DNA: TGTGCCAGCAGCCCGGAGGTCTGGACAGGGGGGAAGGGGGGCTACACCTTC
CDR3: CASSPEVWTGGKGGYTF
J: TRBJ1-2
V: TRBV5-4
size: .
D: TRBD1

DNA: TGTGCCAGCAGTTACTCGTACCGGGTCACTGAAGCTTTCTTT
CDR3: CASSYSYRVTEAFF
J: TRBJ1-1
V: TRBV6-5
size: .
D: .

DNA: TGCAGCGTTACACTAGGGAACTACGAGCAGTACTTC
CDR3: CSVTLGNYEQYF
J: TRBJ2-7
V: TRBV29-1
size: .
D: .

DNA: TGTGCCAGCGGTGGTGCTAGCCAGACCCAGTACTTC
CDR3: CASGGASQTQYF
J: TRBJ2-5
V: TRBV9
size: once
D: .

DNA: TGTGCCAGCAGAAAACCGACTGCCGCTGGAAACACCATATATTTT
CDR3: CASRKPTAAGNTIYF
J: TRBJ1-3
V: TRBV28
size: .
D: .

DNA: TGTGCCAGCAGCCTGGGACAGATAACAGCCTACGAGCAGTACTTC
CDR3: CASSLGQITAYEQYF
J: TRBJ2-7
V: TRBV7-9
size: .
D: TRBD1

DNA: TGTGCCAGCAGCTTCTTCACCGGGGAGCTGTTTTTT
CDR3: CASSFFTGELFF
J: TRBJ2-2
V: TRBV5-4
size: .
D: .

DNA: TGTGCCAGCAGCCCCGGGACAGGGGATTATGGCTACACCTTC
CDR3: CASSPGTGDYGYTF
J: TRBJ1-2
V: TRBV5-8
size: .
D: TRBD1

DNA: TGCAGCGCTGGGACAAGACTAGCGGGAGTCTCCGAGCAGTACTTC
CDR3: CSAGTRLAGVSEQYF
J: TRBJ2-7
V: TRBV29-1
size: .
D: TRBD2

DNA: TGTGCCTGGACGCAGGTTGGGAACACTGAAGCTTTCTTT
CDR3: CAWTQVGNTEAFF
J: TRBJ1-1
V: TRBV30
size: .
D: .

DNA: TGCGCCAGCACCCACGGGGTTGGGGCCTACGAGCAGTACTTC
CDR3: CASTHGVGAYEQYF
J: TRBJ2-7
V: TRBV5-1
size: once
D: .

DNA: TGTGCCAGCAGCCGAGACAGGGGAGCGAGCACAGATACGCAGTATTTT
CDR3: CASSRDRGASTDTQYF
J: TRBJ2-3
V: TRBV7-2
size: .
D: TRBD1

DNA: TGTGCCAGTAGCCTCACGACTAGCGGGACGAACACCGGGGAGCTGTTTTTT
CDR3: CASSLTTSGTNTGELFF
J: TRBJ2-2
V: TRBV19
size: .
D: TRBD2

DNA: TGTGCCAGCTCACCGAGGAGGATGGAACTCGCTAACTATGGCTACACCTTC
CDR3: CASSPRRMELANYGYTF
J: TRBJ1-2
V: TRBV18
size: .
D: .

DNA: TGTGCCAGCAGCTTACAGGGTTCGAACACCGGGGAGCTGTTTTTT
CDR3: CASSLQGSNTGELFF
J: TRBJ2-2
V: TRBV7-9
size: .
D: .

DNA: TGCAGCGCTCTGTCCGTAATAGCCAAAAACATTCAGTACTTC
CDR3: CSALSVIAKNIQYF
J: TRBJ2-4
V: TRBV29-1
size: .
D: .

DNA: TGCGCCAGCAGCTTATCAGGGGTCACTGAAGCTTTCTTT
CDR3: CASSLSGVTEAFF
J: TRBJ1-1
V: TRBV5-1
size: .
D: .

DNA: TGTGCCAGCGACAAAGCAGGGAACTTAGGAGGCAATCAGCCCCAGCATTTT
CDR3: CASDKAGNLGGNQPQHF
J: TRBJ1-5
V: TRBV2
size: once
D: .

DNA: TGTGCCAGCAGCTTAGTGGTAAGGCTAGTTGACGCCTACAATGAGCAGTTCTTC
CDR3: CASSLVVRLVDAYNEQFF
J: TRBJ2-1
V: TRBV7-2
size: .
D: .

DNA: TGTGCCAGCAGCCCGGGACTAGCGGGAGACGAGCAGTACTTC
CDR3: CASSPGLAGDEQYF
J: TRBJ2-7
V: TRBV7-3
size: .
D: TRBD2

DNA: TGTGCCAGCAGTGATTCTATAGTGAACACTGAAGCTTTCTTT
CDR3: CASSDSIVNTEAFF
J: TRBJ1-1
V: TRBV25-1
size: .
D: .

DNA: TGTGCCAGCTCACCGGGACTACGCACCGGGGAGCTGTTTTTT
CDR3: CASSPGLRTGELFF
J: TRBJ2-2
V: TRBV7-3
size: .
D: TRBD2

DNA: TGTGCCAGCAGTTTATACGGGAGTTTCTATGGCTACACCTTC
CDR3: CASSLYGSFYGYTF
J: TRBJ1-2
V: TRBV28
size: .
D: .

DNA: TGTGCCAGCAGCTTAGAAGCGGTACGGACCCGGGGCTACACCTTC
CDR3: CASSLEAVRTRGYTF
J: TRBJ1-2
V: TRBV7-2
size: .
D: .

DNA: TGTGCCAGCAGCGTATCCGCGATGGACACTGAAGCTTTCTTT
CDR3: CASSVSAMDTEAFF
J: TRBJ1-1
V: TRBV9
size: .
D: .